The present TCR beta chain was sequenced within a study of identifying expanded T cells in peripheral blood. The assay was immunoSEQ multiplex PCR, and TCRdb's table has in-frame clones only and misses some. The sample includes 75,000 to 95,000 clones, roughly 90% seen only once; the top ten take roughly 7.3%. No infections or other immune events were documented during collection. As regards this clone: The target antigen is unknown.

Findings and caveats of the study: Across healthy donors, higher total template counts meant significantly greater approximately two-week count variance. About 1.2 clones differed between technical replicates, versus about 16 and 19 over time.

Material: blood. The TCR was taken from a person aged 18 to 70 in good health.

This CDR3 reads CASSYDGRSEREAFF. The CDR3 nucleotides read TGTGCCAGCAGTTACGACGGACGCTCAGAGCGTGAAGCTTTCTTT. The rearrangement joins TRBV6-5 to TRBJ1-1; D remains ambiguous. The V gene's germline CDR1 is MNHEY and CDR2 SVGAGI. Trimming cost V 2 bases and J 7 bases, with 17 bases left between them. The CDR3 is made up of 15 amino acids.